This TCR beta chain was captured in a study of blood T cells in healthy people across ages. As for this clonotype: What it binds is not known.

Findings and caveats of the study: Unsorted PBMC material precluded a definitive naive versus antigen-experienced comparison.

The authors ran a second PCR of 7 to 11 cycles using a sample-barcoded 5' primer and a J-beta primer mix. A single record per CDR3 protein comes from TCRdb applying MiXCR to the 5' RACE reads. In the table there are 750,000 to 950,000 distinct CDR3 sequences, 29% of which are singletons. The CDR3 loop spans 14 amino acids. Germline V gene sequence: CDR1 SGHRS, CDR2 YFSETQ. Deletions cut 3 bases from V and 6 bases from J, with 15 bases between. The same sample was also studied in work on T cells of mothers and their children. That report notes: Every mother supplied over 10 million TCR beta CDR3 reads and every child approximately 2.8 million.

Source material: blood. The chain links TRBV5-1 to TRBJ1-2, with D perhaps matching TRBD1 (5 bases). The TCR sequence derives from a woman in her thirties or forties in good health. CDR3 DNA sequence: TGCGCCAGCAGCTCCGTGGGACCGGACCATGGCTACACCTTC. It is translated as CASSSVGPDHGYTF.